Below, one TCR beta chain is given with its context. No antigen is known for it. 13 Jbeta primers and 60 Vbeta primers were used for the PCR. Libraries were prepared by immunoSEQ multiplex PCR; TCRdb keeps only in-frame clonotypes and omits some of them. The sample lists around 200,000 clones, about 79% occurring once. The data were obtained in a study of cytomegalovirus exposure and HLA in healthy donors. Study-wide points: A later analysis showed TCR association rates differing by HLA locus, peaking at DRB1 and lowest at HLA-C. Across donors, presence/absence analyses took sequencing depth to be roughly uniform. Diagnosis of cytomegalovirus status made by the classifier reportedly showed high specificity and sensitivity.

CDR1 is LNHDA and CDR2 is SQIVND in the germline V gene (reference sequence). CDR3 length: 14 residues. Between the trimmed V and J ends, which lost 3 bases and 8 bases, there was a span of 14 bases. The sequenced material came from PBMCs. The chain employs TRBV19 and TRBJ2-1; possible D gene TRBD1, 6 bases. The sequence came from a woman in her forties or fifties in good health and CMV-seronegative. CDR3 DNA sequence: TGTGCCAGTAGTATTGGGCAGGGGAGCGATGAGCAGTTCTTC. Translation: CASSIGQGSDEQFF.